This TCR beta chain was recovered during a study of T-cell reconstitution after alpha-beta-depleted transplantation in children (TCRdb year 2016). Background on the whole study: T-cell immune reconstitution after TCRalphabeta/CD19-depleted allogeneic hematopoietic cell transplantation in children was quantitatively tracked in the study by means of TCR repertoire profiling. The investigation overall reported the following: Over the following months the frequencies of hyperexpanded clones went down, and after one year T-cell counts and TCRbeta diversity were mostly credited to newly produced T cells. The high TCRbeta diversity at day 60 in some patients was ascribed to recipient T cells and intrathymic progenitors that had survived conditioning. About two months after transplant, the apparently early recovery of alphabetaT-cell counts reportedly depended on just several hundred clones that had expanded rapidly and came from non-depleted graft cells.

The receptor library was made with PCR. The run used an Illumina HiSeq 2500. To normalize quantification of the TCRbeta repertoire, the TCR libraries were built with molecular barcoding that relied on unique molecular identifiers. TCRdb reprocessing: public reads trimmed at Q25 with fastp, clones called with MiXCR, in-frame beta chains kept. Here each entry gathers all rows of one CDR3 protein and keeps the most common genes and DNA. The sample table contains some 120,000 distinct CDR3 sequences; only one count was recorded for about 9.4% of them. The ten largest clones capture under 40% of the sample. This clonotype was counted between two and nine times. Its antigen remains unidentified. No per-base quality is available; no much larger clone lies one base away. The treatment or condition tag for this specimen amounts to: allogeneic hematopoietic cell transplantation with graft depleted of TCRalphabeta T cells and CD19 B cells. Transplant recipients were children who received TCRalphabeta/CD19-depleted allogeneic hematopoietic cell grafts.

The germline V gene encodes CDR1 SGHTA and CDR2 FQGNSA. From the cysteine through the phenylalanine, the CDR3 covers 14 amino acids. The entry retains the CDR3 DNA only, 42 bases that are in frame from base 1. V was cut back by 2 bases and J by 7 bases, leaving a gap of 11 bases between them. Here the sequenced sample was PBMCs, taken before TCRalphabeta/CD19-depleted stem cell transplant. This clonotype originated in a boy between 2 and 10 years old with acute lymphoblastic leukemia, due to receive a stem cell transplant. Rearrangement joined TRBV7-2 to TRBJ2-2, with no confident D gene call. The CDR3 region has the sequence CASSLSRVYGELFF. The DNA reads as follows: TGTGCCAGCAGCTTATCAAGGGTCTACGGGGAGCTGTTTTTT. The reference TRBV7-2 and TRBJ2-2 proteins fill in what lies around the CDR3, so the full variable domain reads GAGVSQSPSNKVTEKGKDVELRCDPISGHTALYWYRQSLGQGLEFLIYFQGNSAPDKSGLPSDRFSAERTGGSVSTLTIQRTQQEDSAVYLCASSLSRVYGELFFGEGSRLTVL.